A selection of T cell receptor beta chains follows, all from one sample in a study of T-cell reconstitution after alpha-beta-depleted transplantation in children. TCRdb reanalysed the PCR reads using MiXCR and keeps one entry per CDR3 protein. The data contain roughly 490,000 distinct CDR3 sequences, approximately 10% of them singletons. The sequenced sample was PBMCs, mostly from graft donor cells, obtained 180 days after TCRalphabeta/CD19-depleted stem cell transplant. The receptors were sampled from a female patient between 2 and 15 years old who had a stem cell transplant for aplastic anemia, so the T cells may come from the graft donor. The CDR3 runs from the conserved cysteine through the conserved F or W. The D gene is left open where the match is weak. Clone size, where shown, is once, few, many, or a class for clones that have expanded.

J | D | V | size | CDR3 | DNA
TRBJ2-7 | - | TRBV7-9 | few | CASSLSRPVEQYF | TGTGCCAGCAGCTTATCCAGGCCGGTCGAGCAGTACTTC
TRBJ2-7 | - | TRBV4-3 | many | CASSQDGDTISYEQYF | TGCGCCAGCAGCCAAGATGGGGACACGATCTCCTACGAGCAGTACTTC
TRBJ2-3 | - | TRBV4-3 | few | CASSQDSLGADTQYF | TGCGCCAGCAGCCAAGATTCCCTGGGGGCAGATACGCAGTATTTT
TRBJ2-3 | - | TRBV24-1 | - | CATSDARTAPQYF | TGTGCCACCAGTGATGCCCGGACAGCCCCGCAGTATTTT
TRBJ2-7 | - | TRBV7-8 | few | CASSSFLTMDGVSYEQYF | TGTGCCAGCAGCTCCTTCCTGACTATGGACGGAGTCTCCTACGAGCAGTACTTC
TRBJ2-1 | TRBD2 | TRBV4-1 | few | CASSQGSASGRRDEQFF | TGCGCCAGCAGCCAAGGGTCGGCTAGCGGGAGACGCGATGAGCAGTTCTTC
TRBJ1-1 | - | TRBV21-1 | - | CASSPKRKDRNLNTEAFF | TGTGCCAGCAGCCCAAAAAGGAAGGACAGAAACCTGAACACTGAAGCTTTCTTT
TRBJ2-1 | TRBD2 | TRBV10-3 | - | CAISPTLAELSYNEQFF | TGTGCCATCAGTCCGACCCTAGCGGAGCTCTCCTACAATGAGCAGTTCTTC
TRBJ2-7 | - | TRBV7-9 | - | CASSSPGTQSSYEQYF | TGTGCCAGCAGCTCTCCCGGGACCCAGAGCTCCTACGAGCAGTACTTC
TRBJ2-7 | - | TRBV7-9 | few | CASSLDGVIYEQYF | TGTGCCAGCAGCTTAGATGGGGTGATCTACGAGCAGTACTTC
TRBJ2-1 | TRBD2 | TRBV6-1 | few | CASRLLAGVPSYNEQFF | TGTGCCAGCAGGCTCCTAGCGGGTGTCCCCTCCTACAATGAGCAGTTCTTC
TRBJ1-5 | - | TRBV29-1 | - | CSVSSGGNNQPQHF | TGCAGCGTTTCCTCGGGGGGGAACAATCAGCCCCAGCATTTT
TRBJ2-1 | TRBD2 | TRBV20-1 | many | CSATRGGNEQFF | TGCAGTGCTACGCGGGGGGGCAATGAGCAGTTCTTC
TRBJ1-2 | TRBD1 | TRBV5-1 | - | CASSLGDSGNYGYTF | TGCGCCAGCAGCTTGGGGGACAGCGGAAACTATGGCTACACCTTC
TRBJ2-2 | - | TRBV11-2 | - | CASSPGVRTGGTGELFF | TGTGCCAGCAGCCCCGGGGTCAGGACCGGGGGCACCGGGGAGCTGTTTTTT
TRBJ2-1 | TRBD1 | TRBV19 | - | CASSIQAGTGGIEQFF | TGTGCCAGTAGTATACAGGCCGGGACAGGGGGAATTGAGCAGTTCTTC
TRBJ2-5 | TRBD1 | TRBV20-1 | many | CSAFQGARETQYF | TGCAGTGCTTTTCAGGGGGCTAGAGAGACCCAGTACTTC
TRBJ2-1 | TRBD2 | TRBV15 | - | CATSRGKTSGITEQFF | TGTGCCACCAGCAGAGGCAAGACTAGCGGGATAACTGAGCAGTTCTTC
TRBJ1-3 | - | TRBV20-1 | - | CSARDRHRVAIYF | TGCAGTGCTAGAGACCGCCACCGGGTTGCCATATATTTT
TRBJ1-2 | - | TRBV6-5 | - | CASSYYLREGDYGYTF | TGTGCCAGCAGTTACTACCTTAGGGAGGGGGACTATGGCTACACCTTC
TRBJ1-3 | TRBD1 | TRBV12-3/TRBV12-4 | few | CASSLDRGSGNTIYF | TGTGCCAGCAGCCTCGACAGGGGGTCTGGAAACACCATATATTTT
TRBJ2-4 | - | TRBV7-7 | few | CASSFANIQYF | TGTGCCAGCAGCTTTGCGAACATTCAGTACTTC
TRBJ2-1 | - | TRBV30 | - | CAWSVDYNEQFF | TGTGCCTGGAGTGTAGATTACAATGAGCAGTTCTTC
TRBJ2-7 | TRBD1 | TRBV7-2 | few | CASIPGTGSYEQYF | TGTGCCAGCATCCCCGGGACAGGGTCCTACGAGCAGTACTTC
TRBJ2-7 | - | TRBV28 | - | CASSLGGLLYEQYF | TGTGCCAGCAGTTTAGGCGGGCTTCTCTACGAGCAGTACTTC
TRBJ2-2 | TRBD1 | TRBV7-2 | many | CASSSTGYTGELFF | TGTGCCAGCAGCTCGACAGGGTACACCGGGGAGCTGTTTTTT
TRBJ2-2 | TRBD2 | TRBV11-1 | many | CASSHRLAGAGELFF | TGTGCCAGCAGCCATCGACTAGCGGGAGCCGGGGAGCTGTTTTTT
TRBJ2-5 | TRBD1 | TRBV7-2 | few | CASSRDRGRGTQYF | TGTGCCAGCAGCCGGGACAGGGGGCGCGGGACCCAGTACTTC
TRBJ1-1 | - | TRBV3-1 | many | CASSQVGGQAFF | TGTGCCAGCAGCCAAGTGGGGGGGCAAGCTTTCTTT
TRBJ1-3 | - | TRBV28 | - | CASRVGFSSGNTIYF | TGTGCCAGCAGGGTCGGGTTTTCCTCTGGAAACACCATATATTTT